The clone carrying this T cell receptor (beta chain) was observed a handful of times. The antigen remains undetermined. This sample stems from a study of T cells after yellow fever vaccination. Whole-study findings and limits: Some clonotypes, a small share, were shared between CD4 and CD8 compartments. Abundant clonotypes from the bulk population could contaminate FACS-sorted repertoires. Researchers report a weaker secondary response that nonetheless peaked faster, day 5 versus 15. Post-booster samples contained most primary-vaccination clones (more than 95% CD4, about 90% CD8).

Germline values: CDR1 SGHRS, CDR2 YFSETQ. The CDR3 spans 14 residues. V lost 3 bases and J 2 bases, leaving 11 bases between the germline ends. TCRdb re-called the 5' RACE reads with MiXCR, one entry per CDR3 protein. Seen here are 500,000 to 650,000 distinct CDR3 sequences, approximately 16% observed once, and the top ten hold around 15%. The receptor comes from a man between 18 and 35 years old who received the YFV17D yellow fever vaccine. The sample was PBMCs, taken 5 to 6 days after the first yellow fever vaccination. V usage is TRBV5-1 and J usage is TRBJ1-2; D not resolved. The DNA for the CDR3 is TGCGCCAGCAGCTCGTCAGACACGAACTATGGCTACACCTTC. Its protein is CASSSSDTNYGYTF.